This entry lists 6 T cell receptor beta chains sequenced from one sample in a study of post-analysis software for immune sequencing data. cDNA libraries for TCR beta contained unique molecular identifiers. TCRdb reprocessed the PCR reads with MiXCR, giving one entry per CDR3 protein. Here the sample spans roughly 620,000 distinct CDR3 sequences, 44% being singletons. Overall study findings and caveats: Patients used about 5 TRBV segments, including TRBV5-6, TRBV5-1 and TRBV20-1, more often than controls.

These receptors' targets are unknown. The sample comprised blood. These receptors all come from a girl aged 5-17 years with multiple sclerosis.

The gene calls are TRBV20-1 and TRBJ2-3; 7 bases map to TRBD2. V lost 3 bases and J lost 5; bases outside the gene matches: 8. The CDR3 loop spans 14 amino acids. The germline V gene has CDR1 DFQATT and CDR2 SNEGSKA (reference sequence). In nucleotides, the CDR3 is TGCAGTGCTAGCAGGGAGCCGGGGGGAGATACGCAGTATTTT. Protein product: CSASREPGGDTQYF.

This clonotype showed up just a few times. This sequence joins TRBV5-1 and TRBJ1-5; 10 nucleotides match TRBD1. V was pared by 2 bases and J by 5 bases, with 13 bases of the junction left unmatched. The CDR3 totals 18 residues. The germline V gene encodes CDR1 SGHRS and CDR2 YFSETQ. DNA of the CDR3: TGCGCCAGCAGCTTACGACAGGGGGCAAATAGGAAGGATCAGCCCCAGCATTTT. Translation: CASSLRQGANRKDQPQHF.

V usage is TRBV20-1 and J usage is TRBJ1-1; 9 positions agree with TRBD1. V lost 7 bases, J lost 9 bases, and 9 bases stayed unmatched. CDR1 and CDR2 (germline): DFQATT, SNEGSKA (reference sequence). This CDR3 spans 12 amino acids. This CDR3 is CSVVGTGRQAFF. CDR3 DNA: TGCAGTGTGGTTGGGACAGGGCGGCAAGCTTTCTTT.

The chain couples TRBV2 to TRBJ1-2, with D maybe TRBD1 (6 bases). This CDR3 spans 14 amino acids. Deletions cut 7 bases from V and 8 bases from J, with 20 bases between. Per germline, CDR1 SNHLY and CDR2 FYNNEI. The CDR3 loop reads CASTTWYGGEGYTF. CDR3 DNA sequence: TGTGCCAGCACCACATGGTATGGGGGCGAGGGCTACACCTTC. Using reference TRBV2 and TRBJ1-2 for the parts outside the CDR3, the full variable domain is EPEVTQTPSHQVTQMGQEVILRCVPISNHLYFYWYRQILGQKVEFLVSFYNNEISEKSEIFDDQFSVERPDGSNFTLKIRSTKLEDSAMYFCASTTWYGGEGYTFGSGTRLTVV.

The chain couples TRBV5-6 to TRBJ2-3; D may correspond to TRBD1 or TRBD2 (6 bases each). The germline gives CDR1 SGHDT, CDR2 YYEEEE. Trimming shortened V by 2 bases and J by 5 bases, and 18 bases separated the two germline ends. The CDR3 is made up of 16 amino acids. CDR3 sequence: CASSLGEAGAEDTQYF. The DNA of the CDR3 is TGTGCCAGCAGCTTAGGGGAGGCAGGGGCGGAAGATACGCAGTATTTT.

This clonotype has only a few counts. The chain employs TRBV9 and TRBJ1-2; D not resolved. Germline loops: CDR1 SGDLS, CDR2 YYNGEE. Between the trimmed V and J ends, which lost 6 bases and 9 bases, there was a span of 9 bases. This CDR3 has 10 amino acids. CDR3 sequence reads: CASTKKSYTF. The CDR3 DNA is TGTGCCAGCACCAAGAAGAGCTACACCTTC.